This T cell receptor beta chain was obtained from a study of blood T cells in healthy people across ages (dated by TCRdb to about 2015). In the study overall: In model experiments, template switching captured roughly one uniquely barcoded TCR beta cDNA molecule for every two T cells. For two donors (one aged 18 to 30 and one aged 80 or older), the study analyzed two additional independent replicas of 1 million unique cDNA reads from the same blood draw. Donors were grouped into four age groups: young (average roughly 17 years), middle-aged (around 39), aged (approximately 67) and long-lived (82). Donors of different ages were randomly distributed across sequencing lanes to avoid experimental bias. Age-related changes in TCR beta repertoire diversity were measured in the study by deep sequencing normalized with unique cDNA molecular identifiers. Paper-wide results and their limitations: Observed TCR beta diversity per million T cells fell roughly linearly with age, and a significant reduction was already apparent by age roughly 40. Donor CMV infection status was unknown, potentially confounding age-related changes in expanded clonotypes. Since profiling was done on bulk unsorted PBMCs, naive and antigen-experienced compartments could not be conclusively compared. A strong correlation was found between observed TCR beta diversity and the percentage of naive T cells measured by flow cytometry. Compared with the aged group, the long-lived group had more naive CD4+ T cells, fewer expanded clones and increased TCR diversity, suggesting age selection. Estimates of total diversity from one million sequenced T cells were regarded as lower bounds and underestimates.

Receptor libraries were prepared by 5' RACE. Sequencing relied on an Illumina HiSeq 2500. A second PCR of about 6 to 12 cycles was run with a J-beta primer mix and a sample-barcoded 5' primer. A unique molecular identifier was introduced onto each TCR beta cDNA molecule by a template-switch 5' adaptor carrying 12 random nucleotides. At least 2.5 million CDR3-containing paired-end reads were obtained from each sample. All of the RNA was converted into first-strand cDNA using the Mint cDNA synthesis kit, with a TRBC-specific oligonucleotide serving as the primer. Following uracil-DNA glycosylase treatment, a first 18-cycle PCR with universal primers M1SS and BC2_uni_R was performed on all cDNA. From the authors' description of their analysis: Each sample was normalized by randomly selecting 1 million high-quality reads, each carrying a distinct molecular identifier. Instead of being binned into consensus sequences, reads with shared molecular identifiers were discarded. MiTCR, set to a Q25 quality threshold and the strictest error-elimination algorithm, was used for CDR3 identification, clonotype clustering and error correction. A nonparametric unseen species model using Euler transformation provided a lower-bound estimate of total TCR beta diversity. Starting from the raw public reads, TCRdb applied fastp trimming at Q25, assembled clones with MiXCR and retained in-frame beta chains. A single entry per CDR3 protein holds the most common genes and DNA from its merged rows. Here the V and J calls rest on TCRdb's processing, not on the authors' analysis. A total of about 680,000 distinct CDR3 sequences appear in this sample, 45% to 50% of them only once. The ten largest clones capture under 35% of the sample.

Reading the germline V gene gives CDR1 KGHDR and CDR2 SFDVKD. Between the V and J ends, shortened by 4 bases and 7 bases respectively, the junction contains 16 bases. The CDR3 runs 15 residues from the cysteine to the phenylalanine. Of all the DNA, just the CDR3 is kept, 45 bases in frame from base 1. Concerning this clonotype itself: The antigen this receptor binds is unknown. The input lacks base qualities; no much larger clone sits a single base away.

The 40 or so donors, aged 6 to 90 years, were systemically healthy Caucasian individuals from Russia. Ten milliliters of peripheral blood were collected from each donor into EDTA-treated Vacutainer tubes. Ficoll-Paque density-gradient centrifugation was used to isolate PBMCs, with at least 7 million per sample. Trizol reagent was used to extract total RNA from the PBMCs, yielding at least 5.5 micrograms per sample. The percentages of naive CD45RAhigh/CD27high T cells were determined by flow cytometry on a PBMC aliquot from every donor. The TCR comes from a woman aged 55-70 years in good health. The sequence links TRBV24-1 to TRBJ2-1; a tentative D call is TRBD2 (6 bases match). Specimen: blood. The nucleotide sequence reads TGTGCCACCAGTGACCCCGGGACTCTGGTTAATGAGCAGTTCTTC. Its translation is CATSDPGTLVNEQFF.